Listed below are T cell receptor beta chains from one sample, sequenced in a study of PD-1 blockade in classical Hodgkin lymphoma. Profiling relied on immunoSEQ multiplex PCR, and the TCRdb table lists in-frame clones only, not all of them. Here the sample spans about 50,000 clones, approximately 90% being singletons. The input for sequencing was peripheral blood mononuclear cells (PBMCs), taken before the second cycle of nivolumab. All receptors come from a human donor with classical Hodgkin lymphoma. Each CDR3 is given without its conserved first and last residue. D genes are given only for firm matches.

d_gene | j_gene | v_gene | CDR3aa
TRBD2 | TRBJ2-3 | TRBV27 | ASSLGEGTDTQY
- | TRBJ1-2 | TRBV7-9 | ASSFPTGFTYGYT
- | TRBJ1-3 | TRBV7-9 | ASSRDFVSGNTIY
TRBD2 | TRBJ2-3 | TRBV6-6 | ASGTSGGARDTQY
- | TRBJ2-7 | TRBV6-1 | ASSGGGAAYEQY
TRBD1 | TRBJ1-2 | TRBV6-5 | ASSLHRGPPRGYT
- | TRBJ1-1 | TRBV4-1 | ASSLNRYGGKNTEAF
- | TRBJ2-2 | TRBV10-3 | AIGAGNTGELF
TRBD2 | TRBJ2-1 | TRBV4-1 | ASSQDISRLAGGEQF
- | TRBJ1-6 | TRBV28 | ASSLISGESPLH
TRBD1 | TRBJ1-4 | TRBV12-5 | ASGLGDRAEKLF
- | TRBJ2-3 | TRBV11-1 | ASSLDRLDTQY
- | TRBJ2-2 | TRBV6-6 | ASSPGSENTGELF
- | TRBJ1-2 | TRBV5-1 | ASSLGDTRYT
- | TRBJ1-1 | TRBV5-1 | ASGRSGGENTEAF
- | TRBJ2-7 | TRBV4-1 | ASSQDTTVVTYEQY
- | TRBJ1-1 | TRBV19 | ASSPSTGAENTEAF
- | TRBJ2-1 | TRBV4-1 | ASSPGQRWKDEQF
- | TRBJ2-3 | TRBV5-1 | ASSPPGGGTDTQY
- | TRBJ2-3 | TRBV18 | ASSLWQGGDTQY
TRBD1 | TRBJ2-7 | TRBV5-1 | ASSAVGTGYEQY
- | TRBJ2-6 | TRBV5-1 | ASSLAGALTGSGANVLT
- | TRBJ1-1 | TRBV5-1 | ASSLSVISGNTEAF
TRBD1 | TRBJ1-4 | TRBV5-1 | ASGQQGGNEKLF